The 15 T cell receptor beta chains given below trace back to one sample, sequenced in a study of graft-versus-host responses after intestinal transplantation. Libraries were prepared by immunoSEQ multiplex PCR; TCRdb keeps only in-frame clonotypes and omits some of them. The sample has 95,000 to 110,000 clones, 93% seen once. These receptors' targets are unknown. This specimen consisted of unstimulated CD8+ T cells sorted from spleen or lymph node cells, obtained before intestinal transplant. All receptors come from a human donor who received an intestinal transplant.

J is TRBJ2-1 and V is TRBV7-2; the D gene is possibly TRBD2 (6 bases). Germline lookup yields CDR1 SGHTA and CDR2 FQGNSA. V shed 3 bases and J shed 7 bases, with 10 bases lying between them. The CDR3 consists of 13 residues. CDR3 nucleotides: TGTGCCAGCAGCTTGGGGGGTTGGAATGAGCAGTTCTTC. Translated, it gives CASSLGGWNEQFF.

This chain uses TRBV7-9 with TRBJ1-2, with unresolved D. In germline, CDR1 is SEHNR, CDR2 FQNEAQ (reference sequence). The CDR3 totals 11 residues. The ends were cut back, 0 bases at V and 4 bases at J, with 0 bases in the middle. The CDR3 sequence is CASSLAYGYTF. CDR3 in DNA: TGTGCCAGCAGCTTAGCCTATGGCTACACCTTC.

The CDR3 region has the DNA TGTGCCAGCAGCTTGGGCAGCATGAACACTGAAGCTTTCTTT. Its protein is CASSLGSMNTEAFF. This chain connects TRBV5-6 to TRBJ1-1; no clear D gene. CDR1 is SGHDT and CDR2 is YYEEEE in the germline V gene. This CDR3 has 14 amino acids. Trimming shortened V by 0 bases and J by 0 bases, and 6 bases separated the two germline ends. Full variable domain (outside the CDR3, taken from reference TRBV5-6 and TRBJ1-1): DAGVTQSPTHLIKTRGQQVTLRCSPKSGHDTVSWYQQALGQGPQFIFQYYEEEERQRGNFPDRFSGHQFPNYSSELNVNALLLGDSALYLCASSLGSMNTEAFFGQGTRLTVV.

The chain combines TRBV5-6 with TRBJ2-7, with D maybe TRBD1 (5 bases). CDR1 and CDR2 from the germline V gene are SGHDT and YYEEEE. This CDR3 region has 13 residues. Trimming took off 3 bases at V and 7 bases at J, with 14 bases between the two ends. In DNA form, the CDR3 reads TGTGCCAGCAGCTACGGGCAGGGTGGAGAGCAGTACTTC. Translating it yields CASSYGQGGEQYF.

The rearrangement uses TRBV5-6 and TRBJ2-1; D ambiguous. This CDR3 comprises 11 residues. Germline values: CDR1 SGHDT, CDR2 YYEEEE. Trimming pared 6 bases from V and 5 bases from J, leaving 6 bases between. As DNA, the CDR3 is TGTGCCAGCAACCGAGACAATGAGCAGTTCTTC. It yields the protein CASNRDNEQFF. The complete variable domain, with remaining parts taken from reference TRBV5-6 and TRBJ2-1, reads DAGVTQSPTHLIKTRGQQVTLRCSPKSGHDTVSWYQQALGQGPQFIFQYYEEEERQRGNFPDRFSGHQFPNYSSELNVNALLLGDSALYLCASNRDNEQFFGPGTRLTVL.

The count of this clone is one. V is TRBV6-5 and J is TRBJ2-1; D perhaps matches TRBD2 (6 bases). Looked up from germline, CDR1 is MNHEY and CDR2 is SVGAGI. The CDR3 length is 14 residues. Trimming left V 4 bases short and J 10 bases short, with 17 bases between. CDR3: CASSSAGRSGEQFF. The CDR3 bases are TGTGCCAGCAGTTCTGCGGGGCGAAGCGGAGAGCAGTTCTTC.

The chain uses TRBV6-1 and TRBJ2-1; D call uncertain. Trimming cost V 3 bases and J 3 bases, with 12 bases left between them. The CDR3 is made up of 15 amino acids. Germline CDR1 is MNHNS and CDR2 is SASEGT. CDR3 coding DNA: TGTGCCAGCAGTGAGCCAGTGGAAAACTACAATGAGCAGTTCTTC. This codes for CASSEPVENYNEQFF.

The chain joins TRBV7-6 to TRBJ2-7, with TRBD1 identical over 8 bases. This CDR3 has 16 residues. Germline V CDR1 and CDR2: SGHVS, FNYEAQ. V lost 5 bases, J lost 2 bases, and 11 bases stayed unmatched. CDR3 nucleotide sequence: TGTGCCAGCAGCCCGACAGGGGATACGTACCCCTACGAGCAGTACTTC. Translated: CASSPTGDTYPYEQYF.

The chain carries TRBV4-1 and TRBJ1-1; no clear D. V was pared by 1 base and J by 0 bases, with 9 bases between. Germline V CDR1 and CDR2: MGHRA, YSYEKL. This CDR3 has 15 amino acids. The CDR3 loop reads CASSQVVAMNTEAFF. In nucleotides, the CDR3 is TGCGCCAGCAGCCAAGTCGTCGCCATGAACACTGAAGCTTTCTTT.

For the CDR3, the DNA is TGTGCCAGCAGCGTAGCAGCCATGAACACTGAAGCTTTCTTT. Translated, it gives CASSVAAMNTEAFF. The chain employs TRBV9 and TRBJ1-1, with D uncertain. The CDR3 covers 14 residues. Looked up from germline, CDR1 is SGDLS and CDR2 is YYNGEE. Trimming shortened V by 0 bases and J by 0 bases, and 6 bases separated the two germline ends. Looking up the rest from reference TRBV9 and TRBJ1-1 gives the full variable domain: DSGVTQTPKHLITATGQRVTLRCSPRSGDLSVYWYQQSLDQGLQFLIQYYNGEERAKGNILERFSAQQFPDLHSELNLSSLELGDSALYFCASSVAAMNTEAFFGQGTRLTVV.

This rearrangement joins TRBV5-5 to TRBJ1-1, with no clear D. V was cut by 1 base and J by 5 bases, with 9 bases left in between. Per the germline V gene, CDR1 is SGHKS and CDR2 is YYEKEE (reference sequence). CDR3 size: 13 residues. The CDR3 region is CASSLLDGTEAFF. The CDR3 DNA sequence: TGTGCCAGCAGCTTGCTAGATGGAACTGAAGCTTTCTTT.

The rearrangement uses TRBV5-1 and TRBJ2-5; D gene unclear. Trimming shortened V by 0 bases and J by 2 bases, and 8 bases separated the two germline ends. The CDR3 spans 14 residues. In germline, CDR1 is SGHRS, CDR2 YFSETQ. CDR3 DNA: TGCGCCAGCAGCTTGGTAGGCAGTCAAGAGACCCAGTACTTC. This sequence encodes CASSLVGSQETQYF.

This chain uses TRBV11-2 with TRBJ1-1; D not certain. Germline V gene sequence: CDR1 SGHAT, CDR2 FQNNGV. V gave up 0 bases and J gave up 1 base, with 15 bases separating them. The CDR3 has 17 amino acids. CDR3 amino acids: CASSLDGLWEGNTEAFF. The CDR3 DNA sequence: TGTGCCAGCAGCTTAGATGGCCTGTGGGAAGGGAACACTGAAGCTTTCTTT. Looking up the rest from reference TRBV11-2 and TRBJ1-1 gives the full variable domain: EAGVAQSPRYKIIEKRQSVAFWCNPISGHATLYWYQQILGQGPKLLIQFQNNGVVDDSQLPKDRFSAERLKGVDSTLKIQPAKLEDSAVYLCASSLDGLWEGNTEAFFGQGTRLTVV.

The chain employs TRBV9 and TRBJ2-7; tentative D call: TRBD1 (6 bases). V dropped 3 bases and J dropped 0 bases, with 13 bases sitting between them. Germline V CDR1 and CDR2: SGDLS, YYNGEE. This CDR3 has 15 amino acids. CDR3 coding DNA: TGTGCCAGCAGCGCGCTGGACAGCAACTCCTACGAGCAGTACTTC. Amino acid sequence: CASSALDSNSYEQYF.

Comments on this clone: The same CDR3 arises from other DNA sequences in this sample as well. This chain connects TRBV5-1 to TRBJ2-7; D perhaps matches TRBD2 (6 bases). Germline lookup yields CDR1 SGHRS and CDR2 YFSETQ. V lost 4 bases to trimming and J lost 1 base, with 12 bases between them. This CDR3 has 14 residues. The CDR3: CASSLAGGSYEQYF. CDR3 sequence (DNA): TGCGCCAGCAGCCTTGCTGGGGGGTCCTACGAGCAGTACTTC.